The 14 T cell receptor beta chains below were found in one sample sequenced in a study of blood T cells in healthy people across ages. Primers used in a second PCR of about 7 to 12 cycles were a sample-barcoded 5' primer and a J-beta primer mix. TCRdb used MiXCR to reprocess the 5' RACE reads, holding one entry per CDR3 protein. The sample contains about 1,400,000 distinct CDR3 sequences, around 59% of which appear only once. Sequenced input: blood. Receptors originate from a man aged 18 to 29 in good health.

The chain recombines TRBV25-1 with TRBJ2-3; a weak D match, TRBD2 (6 bases). Germline CDR1 and CDR2: MGHDK and SYGVNS. The V gene lost 1 base and the J gene lost 4 bases, with 12 bases spanning the gap. The CDR3 is 15 amino acids. DNA for the CDR3: TGTGCCAGCAGTGAATTGCGGGGTATGTCAGATACGCAGTATTTT. It codes for CASSELRGMSDTQYF.

A note on this clonotype: The junction departs from the called germline gene at one end, perhaps through a read error. The chain couples TRBV7-9 to TRBJ2-7, with 9 bases lining up with TRBD1. The germline V gene has CDR1 SEHNR and CDR2 FQNEAQ (reference sequence). The CDR3 consists of 16 residues. As DNA, the CDR3 is TGTACCAGCAGCTTAGGAACCGGGACAGGGTTCTACGAGCAGTACTTC. This encodes CTSSLGTGTGFYEQYF. Complete variable domain (other parts from reference TRBV7-9 and TRBJ2-7): DTGVSQNPRHKITKRGQNVTFRCDPISEHNRLYWYRQTLGQGPEFLTYFQNEAQLEKSRLLSDRFSAERPKGSFSTLEIQRTEQGDSAMYLCTSSLGTGTGFYEQYFGPGTRLTVT.

At least ten counts were recorded for this clonotype. The rearrangement links TRBV29-1 to TRBJ2-5, with D hard to call. V gave up 2 bases and J gave up 2 bases, with 6 bases separating them. The V gene's germline CDR1 is SQVTM and CDR2 ANQGSEA. The CDR3 has 12 amino acids. CDR3 sequence: CSVEPGQETQYF. The CDR3 DNA reads TGCAGCGTTGAACCCGGACAAGAGACCCAGTACTTC.

The chain links TRBV7-9 to TRBJ2-1, with D perhaps matching TRBD1 (6 bases). The V gene lost 3 bases and the J gene lost 9 bases, with 12 bases spanning the gap. The CDR3 extends over 13 amino acids. CDR1 is SEHNR, CDR2 FQNEAQ, per germline (reference sequence). In DNA form, the CDR3 reads TGTGCCAGCAGCTTTAACAGGGACGGTGAGCAGTTCTTC. This sequence encodes CASSFNRDGEQFF.

This rearrangement joins TRBV7-2 to TRBJ2-2, with TRBD2 as a possible D gene (7 bases). This CDR3 contains 17 residues. In germline, CDR1 is SGHTA, CDR2 FQGNSA. V was trimmed by 2 bases and J by 2 bases, leaving 15 bases between them. The CDR3 nucleotides are TGTGCCAGCAGCTTATTAAGGGGGGGCCAAAACACCGGGGAGCTGTTTTTT. Its translation is CASSLLRGGQNTGELFF. Variable domain in full (rest from reference TRBV7-2 and TRBJ2-2): GAGVSQSPSNKVTEKGKDVELRCDPISGHTALYWYRQSLGQGLEFLIYFQGNSAPDKSGLPSDRFSAERTGGSVSTLTIQRTQQEDSAVYLCASSLLRGGQNTGELFFGEGSRLTVL.

CDR3 DNA: TGTGCCAGCAGTGACGCAGGGGGCCGCACAGATACGCAGTATTTT. Amino acid sequence: CASSDAGGRTDTQYF. V gene TRBV6-1 combines with J gene TRBJ2-3; 8 positions match TRBD1. Germline V gives CDR1 MNHNS, CDR2 SASEGT. Losses at the gene ends were 3 bases for V and 1 base for J; bases not matched to a gene: 3. CDR3 size: 15 residues.

This clonotype occurred a few times. The chain carries TRBV27 and TRBJ1-2, with TRBD1 as a possible D gene (5 bases). The CDR3 sequence is 15 residues long. The germline V gene has CDR1 MNHEY and CDR2 SMNVEV (reference sequence). V lost 0 bases and J 3 bases, leaving 11 bases between the germline ends. The CDR3, as DNA: TGTGCCAGCAGTTTATCGGCGGGGGTGCACTATGGCTACACCTTC. The encoded protein is CASSLSAGVHYGYTF.

CDR3 nucleotides: TGTGCCATCAGTGGCTCGACAGGGACTAGCAGCACCTACGAGCAGTACTTC. Amino acids: CAISGSTGTSSTYEQYF. The V gene is TRBV10-3, the J gene TRBJ2-7; 9 bases agree with TRBD2. V dropped 4 bases and J dropped 2; count of bases not matched to a gene: 12. The CDR3 sequence is 17 residues long. Germline assignment: CDR1 ENHRY and CDR2 SYGVKD.

The gene calls are TRBV5-1 and TRBJ2-3; 8 bases fit TRBD1. Per the germline V gene, CDR1 is SGHRS and CDR2 is YFSETQ. This CDR3 is built from 14 residues. V lost 8 bases, J lost 3 bases, and 8 bases stayed unmatched. CDR3 amino acids: CARSVGQGTDTQYF. The CDR3 nucleotides read TGCGCCAGAAGCGTCGGACAGGGAACAGATACGCAGTATTTT.

With regard to this clonotype: A junction end diverges from the germline sequence, so it may reflect a read error. This rearrangement joins TRBV5-6 to TRBJ2-2; TRBD2 might be the D (6 bases). CDR1 is SGHDT, CDR2 YYEEEE, per germline. The CDR3 is 12 residues long. This CDR3 reads CVSSFGGGELFF. The CDR3 bases are TGTGTCAGCAGCTTCGGGGGCGGGGAGCTGTTTTTT.

The chain couples TRBV24-1 to TRBJ2-7; 14 bases fit TRBD2. Germline V gene lookup returns CDR1 KGHDR and CDR2 SFDVKD. CDR3 length: 16 amino acids. The V segment lost 4 bases and the J segment 6 bases; nucleotides outside the gene matches: 7. The CDR3 region is CATSERPGLAGVEQYF. CDR3 DNA sequence: TGTGCCACCAGTGAGCGACCGGGACTAGCGGGAGTCGAGCAGTACTTC.

The CDR3 reads CATSRGAGLADTQYF. In DNA form, the CDR3 reads TGTGCCACCAGCAGGGGTGCGGGCTTAGCAGATACGCAGTATTTT. This chain uses TRBV15 with TRBJ2-3; tentatively, D is TRBD2 (5 bases). There are 15 residues in the CDR3. Germline V gene data show CDR1 as LNHNV and CDR2 as YYDKDF (reference sequence). V gave up 3 bases and J gave up 4 bases, with 14 bases separating them.

This clonotype has a handful of counts. The V call is TRBV2, the J call TRBJ2-7; D gene ambiguous. Between the trimmed V and J ends, which lost 8 bases and 3 bases, there was a span of 11 bases. The CDR3 loop spans 12 amino acids. Germline V gene sequence: CDR1 SNHLY, CDR2 FYNNEI. CDR3 sequence: CASGQYRYEQYF. The CDR3 DNA sequence: TGTGCCAGCGGGCAGTACCGCTACGAGCAGTACTTC.

This clonotype has only a few counts. The CDR3 loop reads CASRDRRGKLFF. CDR3 DNA: TGTGCCAGCCGGGACAGGAGAGGAAAACTGTTTTTT. The chain is built from TRBV15 and TRBJ1-4, with 8 bases identical to TRBD1. V was pared by 10 bases and J by 10 bases, with 8 bases of the junction left unmatched. The CDR3 sequence is 12 residues long. Germline V gene sequence: CDR1 LNHNV, CDR2 YYDKDF (reference sequence).